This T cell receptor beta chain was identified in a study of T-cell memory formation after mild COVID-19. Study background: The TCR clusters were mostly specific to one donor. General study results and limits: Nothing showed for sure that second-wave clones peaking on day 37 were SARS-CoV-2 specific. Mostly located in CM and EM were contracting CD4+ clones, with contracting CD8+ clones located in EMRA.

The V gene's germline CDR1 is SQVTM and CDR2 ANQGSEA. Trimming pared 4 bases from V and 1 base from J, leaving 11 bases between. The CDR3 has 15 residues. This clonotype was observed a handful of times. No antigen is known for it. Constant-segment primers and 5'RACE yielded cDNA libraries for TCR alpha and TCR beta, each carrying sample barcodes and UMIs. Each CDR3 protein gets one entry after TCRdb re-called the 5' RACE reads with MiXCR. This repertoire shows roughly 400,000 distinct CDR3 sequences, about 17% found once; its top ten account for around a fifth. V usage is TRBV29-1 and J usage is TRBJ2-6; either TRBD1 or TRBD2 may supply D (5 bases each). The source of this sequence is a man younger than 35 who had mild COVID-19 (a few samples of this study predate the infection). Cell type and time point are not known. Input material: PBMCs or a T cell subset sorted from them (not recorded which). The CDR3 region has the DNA TGCAGCGTTGGGGGACCGCGGTCTGGGGCCAACGTCCTGACTTTC. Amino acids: CSVGGPRSGANVLTF.